Detailed here is one TCR beta chain. The study separated CD4+ cells into CD45RA+ naive and CD45RA-negative memory subsets. Libraries were prepared by immunoSEQ multiplex PCR; TCRdb keeps only in-frame clonotypes and omits some of them. The sample has some 2.1 million clones; 85% to 95% are singletons. The entry originates in a study of shared clonotypes between healthy human individuals. CDR1 is SGHAT and CDR2 is FQNNGV in the germline V gene. V dropped 6 bases and J dropped 6 bases, with 14 bases sitting between them. The length of the CDR3 is 13 residues. This chain connects TRBV11-2 to TRBJ1-2; TRBD1 is a possible D gene (5 bases). The TCR was taken from a man younger than 35 in good health. Sequences were obtained from naive CD4+ T cells sorted from blood. Subset: CD45RA+ positively selected. Written as DNA, the CDR3 is TGTGCCAGCAGACTTACCGGGACCAATGGCTACACCTTC. It yields the protein CASRLTGTNGYTF.